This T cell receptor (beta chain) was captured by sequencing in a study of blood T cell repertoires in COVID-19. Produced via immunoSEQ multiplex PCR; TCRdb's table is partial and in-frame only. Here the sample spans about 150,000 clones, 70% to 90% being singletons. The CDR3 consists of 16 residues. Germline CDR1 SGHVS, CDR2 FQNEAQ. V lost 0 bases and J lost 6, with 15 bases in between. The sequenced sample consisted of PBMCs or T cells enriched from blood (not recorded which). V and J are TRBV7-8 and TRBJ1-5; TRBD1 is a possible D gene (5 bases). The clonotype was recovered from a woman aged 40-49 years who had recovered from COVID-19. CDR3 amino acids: CASSLASGGVGQPQHF. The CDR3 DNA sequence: TGTGCCAGCAGCTTAGCGTCAGGAGGGGTCGGTCAGCCCCAGCATTTT.